This T cell receptor beta chain was profiled in a study of T cells in Graves' hyperthyroidism and ophthalmopathy. About the study: Sampling of peripheral blood happened at initial diagnosis, prior to any treatment. Study-wide findings and caveats: Patients with ophthalmopathy were separated from those with stable hyperthyroidism by a 13 V-J model.

This clonotype was detected ten times or more. Its antigen is undetermined. Trimming left V 4 bases short and J 1 base short, with 10 bases between. In germline, CDR1 is SNHLY, CDR2 FYNNEI. This CDR3 is built from 14 residues. Amplified TCR beta CDR3 regions derived from RNA transcripts. TCR CDR3 regions were first amplified by RT-PCR with HTBI primers. TCRdb reprocessed the multiplex PCR reads with MiXCR, giving one entry per CDR3 protein. Of hundreds of thousands of distinct CDR3 sequences listed, under 20% are singletons. The J gene is TRBJ1-1, the V gene TRBV2; D ambiguous. The receptor was isolated from a woman aged 50 to 60 with Graves' hyperthyroidism that later progressed to Graves' ophthalmopathy. Source material: blood. CDR3 in amino acids: CASSGPGGNTEAFF. DNA of the CDR3: TGTGCCAGCAGTGGCCCGGGCGGGAACACTGAAGCTTTCTTT.